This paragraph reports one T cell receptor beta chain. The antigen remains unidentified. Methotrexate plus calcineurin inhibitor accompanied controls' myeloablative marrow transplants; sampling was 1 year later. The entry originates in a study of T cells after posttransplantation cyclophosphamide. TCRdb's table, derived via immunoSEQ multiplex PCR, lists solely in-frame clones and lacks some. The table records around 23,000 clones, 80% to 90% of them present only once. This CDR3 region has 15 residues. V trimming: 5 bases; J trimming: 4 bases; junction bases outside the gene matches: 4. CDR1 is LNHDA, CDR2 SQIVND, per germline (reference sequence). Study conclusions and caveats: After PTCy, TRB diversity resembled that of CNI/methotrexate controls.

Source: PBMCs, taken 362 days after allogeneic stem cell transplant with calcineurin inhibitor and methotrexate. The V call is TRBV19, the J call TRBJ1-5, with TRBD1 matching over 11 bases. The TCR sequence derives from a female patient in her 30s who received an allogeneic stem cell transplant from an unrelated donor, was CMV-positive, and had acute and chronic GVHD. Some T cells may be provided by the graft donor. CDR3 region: CASSVGTGGNQPQHF. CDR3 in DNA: TGTGCCAGTAGTGTAGGGACAGGGGGTAATCAGCCCCAGCATTTT.